This is a list of T cell receptor beta chains from one sample in a study of cytomegalovirus exposure and HLA in healthy donors. Repertoires were generated with immunoSEQ multiplex PCR, while TCRdb's copy carries only in-frame clones and drops some. The sample has 200,000 to 250,000 clones; less than 85% are singletons. The sequenced material came from PBMCs. The receptors come from a man aged 18 to 35 in good health and CMV-seronegative. Both conserved end residues are part of each CDR3. The order of the fields is CDR3 DNA, CDR3 protein, clone size, J gene, D gene, V gene. A D gene is named only where the DNA matches it firmly. Only some rows state a clone size, as once, few, many or a class for expanded clones.

CDR3 DNA: TGTGCCAGCAGTGTAAGAGGGACAGCAGATACGCAGTATTTT
CDR3 protein: CASSVRGTADTQYF
clone size: -
J gene: TRBJ2-3
D gene: TRBD1
V gene: TRBV2

CDR3 DNA: TGCGCCAGCAGCAGGACTAGCGTGAACACCGGGGAGCTGTTTTTT
CDR3 protein: CASSRTSVNTGELFF
clone size: -
J gene: TRBJ2-2
D gene: TRBD2
V gene: TRBV5-1

CDR3 DNA: TGCGCCAGCAGCCGTCTGGCGGGAGGACATCAAGAGACCCAGTACTTC
CDR3 protein: CASSRLAGGHQETQYF
clone size: -
J gene: TRBJ2-5
D gene: TRBD2
V gene: TRBV5-1

CDR3 DNA: TGCGCCAGCAGCTTGGCCCTACAGGGGGAAGTAGATACGCAGTATTTT
CDR3 protein: CASSLALQGEVDTQYF
clone size: -
J gene: TRBJ2-3
D gene: TRBD1
V gene: TRBV5-1

CDR3 DNA: TGTGCCAGCAGCTTAGCCCCACAGGGGACCTACAATGAGCAGTTCTTC
CDR3 protein: CASSLAPQGTYNEQFF
clone size: few
J gene: TRBJ2-1
D gene: TRBD1
V gene: TRBV7-9

CDR3 DNA: TGTGCCAGCAGTGGCCGCGGGTCCTTCTCCTACGAGCAGTACTTC
CDR3 protein: CASSGRGSFSYEQYF
clone size: many
J gene: TRBJ2-7
D gene: -
V gene: TRBV25-1

CDR3 DNA: TGTGCCAGCAGCTTCGATGGCAGGGGGGTCTCTGGGGCCAACGTCCTGACTTTC
CDR3 protein: CASSFDGRGVSGANVLTF
clone size: -
J gene: TRBJ2-6
D gene: -
V gene: TRBV7-9

CDR3 DNA: TGTGCCAGCATTAGAGGGCGCAATGAGCAGTTCTTC
CDR3 protein: CASIRGRNEQFF
clone size: few
J gene: TRBJ2-1
D gene: -
V gene: TRBV7-9

CDR3 DNA: TGTGCCAGCTCACCGACGGACACCGTACACATTCAGTACTTC
CDR3 protein: CASSPTDTVHIQYF
clone size: many
J gene: TRBJ2-4
D gene: -
V gene: TRBV18

CDR3 DNA: TGCGCCAGCAGCCTTTCCGGGGGGGTCAATGAGCAGTTCTTC
CDR3 protein: CASSLSGGVNEQFF
clone size: -
J gene: TRBJ2-1
D gene: TRBD2
V gene: TRBV5-1

CDR3 DNA: TGTGCCAGCGGGGCAGAGCAAGAGACCCAGTACTTC
CDR3 protein: CASGAEQETQYF
clone size: -
J gene: TRBJ2-5
D gene: -
V gene: TRBV2

CDR3 DNA: TGTGCCAGCAGCTTAGGCGGAGTGTACGAGCAGTACTTC
CDR3 protein: CASSLGGVYEQYF
clone size: -
J gene: TRBJ2-7
D gene: -
V gene: TRBV7-9

CDR3 DNA: TGTGCCAGCAGCTTAGGGGCCGAAGGGGGTCCCTACGAGCAGTACTTC
CDR3 protein: CASSLGAEGGPYEQYF
clone size: few
J gene: TRBJ2-7
D gene: -
V gene: TRBV7-3

CDR3 DNA: TGCGCCAGCAGGGACGGGGAACCCACAGATACGCAGTATTTT
CDR3 protein: CASRDGEPTDTQYF
clone size: few
J gene: TRBJ2-3
D gene: -
V gene: TRBV5-1

CDR3 DNA: TGTGCCAGCAGTTTCTGGACTAGCCTGAGGGGGGAGCAGTACTTC
CDR3 protein: CASSFWTSLRGEQYF
clone size: -
J gene: TRBJ2-7
D gene: TRBD2
V gene: TRBV5-4

CDR3 DNA: TGTGCCAGCAGCGTGTGGACAGGTTCTCCCTATGGCTACACCTTC
CDR3 protein: CASSVWTGSPYGYTF
clone size: -
J gene: TRBJ1-2
D gene: TRBD1
V gene: TRBV13

CDR3 DNA: TGCGCCAGCAGCTATCACCCGGGACAGGGGGGTGCCTACGAGCAGTACTTC
CDR3 protein: CASSYHPGQGGAYEQYF
clone size: -
J gene: TRBJ2-7
D gene: TRBD1
V gene: TRBV5-1

CDR3 DNA: TGTGCCAGCAGTCTACCGGGACAGGGGTACGAGCAGTACTTC
CDR3 protein: CASSLPGQGYEQYF
clone size: once
J gene: TRBJ2-7
D gene: TRBD1
V gene: TRBV6-6

CDR3 DNA: TGTGCCAGCAGCGTGGAGGGGGCGTCAAACACTGAAGCTTTCTTT
CDR3 protein: CASSVEGASNTEAFF
clone size: -
J gene: TRBJ1-1
D gene: TRBD1
V gene: TRBV9

CDR3 DNA: TGTGCCAGCAGCTTAGAAGGGGTCCAGCAGTACTTC
CDR3 protein: CASSLEGVQQYF
clone size: once
J gene: TRBJ2-7
D gene: -
V gene: TRBV7-8

CDR3 DNA: TGTGCCAGTCAAATTGCGTATAGCAATCAGCCCCAGCATTTT
CDR3 protein: CASQIAYSNQPQHF
clone size: -
J gene: TRBJ1-5
D gene: -
V gene: TRBV19

CDR3 DNA: TGTGCCAGCAGCTTAGCGGAAGGGAGGCTGGGTACGCAGTATTTT
CDR3 protein: CASSLAEGRLGTQYF
clone size: -
J gene: TRBJ2-3
D gene: -
V gene: TRBV7-2

CDR3 DNA: TGTTCCAGCAGCTCCGCGGACAGGGAGAACACTGAAGCTTTCTTT
CDR3 protein: CSSSSADRENTEAFF
clone size: -
J gene: TRBJ1-1
D gene: TRBD1
V gene: TRBV7-9

CDR3 DNA: TGTGCCAGCAGCTTAGGGGGCCCCTCGGGGGAGCAGTACTTC
CDR3 protein: CASSLGGPSGEQYF
clone size: -
J gene: TRBJ2-7
D gene: -
V gene: TRBV13